Ten or more counts support the clone carrying this TCR beta chain. Its specificity is unknown. TCRdb called the RACE reads again in MiXCR, with one record for every CDR3 protein. The table lists 300,000 to 350,000 distinct CDR3 sequences, approximately 6.3% of them singletons. The germline V gene encodes CDR1 DFQATT and CDR2 SNEGSKA (reference sequence). CDR3 length equals 13 residues. The V gene lost 6 bases and the J gene lost 10 bases, with 16 bases spanning the gap. As to time point: patch test 1, 2 weeks after DPC sensitization. Indicated treatment: therapeutic diphenylcyclopropenone sensitization with weekly scalp DPC. These data originate in a study of human T cells and chemical hapten exposure. Looking at the study overall: While the approximately 25-week study was under way, patients received diphenylcyclopropenone on the scalp every week. Study-wide results and caveats: Alopecia affecting every donor means their immune response may not match healthy people's. Controls had significantly fewer large CDR3 similarity clusters than were formed by expanded TCRs. The study found that DPC sensitization did not change TCRs above 1 in 1000 frequency.

The sequencing here drew on whole blood, taken in connection with sensitization to the hapten diphenylcyclopropenone (DPC). The sequence was collected from a woman between 18 and 29 years old with alopecia areata. Some clones in this sample may be carry-over from other donors' samples. V gene TRBV20-1 combines with J gene TRBJ1-6; perhaps TRBD1 as D (6 bases). In DNA, the CDR3 is TGCAGTGCGATTCCGGGACAAGGATCACCCCTCCACTTT. Protein product: CSAIPGQGSPLHF.